This TCR beta chain appears in the sequencing data of a study of T-cell reconstitution after alpha-beta-depleted transplantation in children. At least ten counts were recorded for this clonotype. There are 15 residues in the CDR3. CDR1 SGHRS and CDR2 YFSETQ come from the germline V gene. Trimming cost V 3 bases and J 0 bases; bases outside gene matches: 2. During its preparation, the TCRbeta library received unique molecular identifiers. TCRdb reprocessed the PCR reads with MiXCR, giving one entry per CDR3 protein. The sample has about half a million distinct CDR3 sequences; approximately 12% are singletons.

The chain recombines TRBV5-1 with TRBJ2-7; 11 positions agree with TRBD1. Here the sequenced sample was PBMCs from the stem cell graft donor, taken from the stem cell graft. The receptor comes from a human donor who donated a stem cell graft to a child with combined immunodeficiency. CDR3 loop: CASSWGQGDSYEQYF. CDR3 bases: TGCGCCAGCAGCTGGGGACAGGGGGACTCCTACGAGCAGTACTTC.